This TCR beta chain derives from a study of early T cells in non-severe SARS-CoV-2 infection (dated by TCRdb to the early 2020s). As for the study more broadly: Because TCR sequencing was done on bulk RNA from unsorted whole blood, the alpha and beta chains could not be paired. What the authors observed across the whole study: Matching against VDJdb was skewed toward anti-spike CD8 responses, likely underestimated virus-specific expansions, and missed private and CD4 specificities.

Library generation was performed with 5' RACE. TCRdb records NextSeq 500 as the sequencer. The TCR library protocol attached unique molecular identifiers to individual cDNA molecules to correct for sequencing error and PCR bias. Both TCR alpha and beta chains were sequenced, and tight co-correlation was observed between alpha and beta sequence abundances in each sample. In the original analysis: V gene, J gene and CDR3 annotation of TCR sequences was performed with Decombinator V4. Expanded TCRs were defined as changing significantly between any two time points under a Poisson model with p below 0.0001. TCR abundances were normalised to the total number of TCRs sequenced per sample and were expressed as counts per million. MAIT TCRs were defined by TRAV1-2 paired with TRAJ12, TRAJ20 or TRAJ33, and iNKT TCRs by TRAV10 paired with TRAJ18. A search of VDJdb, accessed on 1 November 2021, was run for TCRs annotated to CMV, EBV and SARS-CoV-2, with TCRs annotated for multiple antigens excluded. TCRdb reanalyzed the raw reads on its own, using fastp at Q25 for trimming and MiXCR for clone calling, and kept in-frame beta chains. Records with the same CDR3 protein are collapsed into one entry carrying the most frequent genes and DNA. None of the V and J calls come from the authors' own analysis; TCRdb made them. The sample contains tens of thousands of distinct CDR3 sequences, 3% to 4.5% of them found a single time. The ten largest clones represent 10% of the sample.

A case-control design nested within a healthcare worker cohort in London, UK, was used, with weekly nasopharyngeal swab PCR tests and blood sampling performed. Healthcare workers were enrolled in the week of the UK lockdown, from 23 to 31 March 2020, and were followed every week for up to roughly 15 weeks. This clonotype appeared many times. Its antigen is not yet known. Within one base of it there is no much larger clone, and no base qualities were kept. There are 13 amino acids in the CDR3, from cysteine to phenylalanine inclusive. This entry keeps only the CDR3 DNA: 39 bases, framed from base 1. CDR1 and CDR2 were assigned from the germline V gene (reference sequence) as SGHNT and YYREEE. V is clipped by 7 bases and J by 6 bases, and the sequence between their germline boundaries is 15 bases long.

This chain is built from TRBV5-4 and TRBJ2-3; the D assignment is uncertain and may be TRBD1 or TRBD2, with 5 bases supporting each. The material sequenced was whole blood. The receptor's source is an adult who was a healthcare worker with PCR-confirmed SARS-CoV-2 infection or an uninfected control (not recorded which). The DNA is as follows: TGTGCCAGCTCTCCACGGGACGCCGATACGCAGTATTTT. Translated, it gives CASSPRDADTQYF.